Each of the 32 T cell receptor beta chains below was sequenced from the same sample in a study of immune heterogeneity within non-small cell lung tumors. The starting template was genomic DNA from bulk tumor, about 600 ng per sample. Biopsies, several per primary tumor and spaced far apart, were collected during surgery. The study cohort was described as untreated, and its members had newly diagnosed non-small cell lung cancer. They went on to have curative surgery. Multiplex PCR employing 32 V and 13 J primers generated amplicons of the TCR beta CDR3. TCRdb reprocessed the multiplex PCR reads with MiXCR, giving one entry per CDR3 protein. The data show over 10,000 distinct CDR3 sequences, about 25% seen once. The source material was lung tumor tissue. Receptors originate from a man between 45 and 60 years old with non-small cell lung cancer.

Sample share makes this clonotype medium-sized. The rearrangement links TRBV28 to TRBJ1-5; D uncertain. The CDR3 is 15 amino acids. V lost 5 bases and J lost 2, with 13 bases in between. Per the germline V gene, CDR1 is MDHEN and CDR2 is SYDVKM. CDR3 residues: CASSPRYSGNQPQHF. As DNA, the CDR3 is TGTGCCAGCAGTCCCCGGTATAGCGGCAATCAGCCCCAGCATTTT.

There are many counts of this clonotype. This rearrangement joins TRBV6-1 to TRBJ2-4; 8 bases map to TRBD1. The germline gives CDR1 MNHNS, CDR2 SASEGT. The length of the CDR3 is 16 residues. Trimming took 2 bases from V and 1 from J; bases not matched to a gene: 4. The CDR3 nucleotides are TGTGCCAGCAGTGAACCCGACAGGGGTGCCAAAAACATTCAGTACTTC. It is translated as CASSEPDRGAKNIQYF.

On this clonotype: This may be a read error: a much more frequent sequence differs by one nucleotide. The chain employs TRBV3-1 and TRBJ1-5; no clear D gene. Germline V gene sequence: CDR1 LGHDT, CDR2 YNNKEL (reference sequence). There are 13 residues in the CDR3. CDR3 coding DNA: TGTGGCAGCAGCCAAAGTGACCGGCAGCCCCAGCATTTT. It specifies CGSSQSDRQPQHF.

In its sample, this clonotype was seen many times. The chain recombines TRBV9 with TRBJ2-3; TRBD2 agrees at 9 bases. The CDR3 is 14 amino acids. Germline V gene sequence: CDR1 SGDLS, CDR2 YYNGEE. Germline trimming cut 4 bases from V and 6 bases from J; bases unmatched to any gene: 6. The CDR3 protein is CASSLSGRGDTQYF. The CDR3 DNA sequence: TGTGCCAGCAGCCTTAGCGGGAGAGGGGATACGCAGTATTTT.

This clonotype was observed many times. The chain joins TRBV6-1 to TRBJ1-1, with 8 bases identical to TRBD1. The germline V gene has CDR1 MNHNS and CDR2 SASEGT. V dropped 5 bases and J dropped 3; count of bases not matched to a gene: 8. This CDR3 contains 15 residues. CDR3 coding DNA: TGTGCCAGCAGTTCAGGGGGCGGGGTGGACACTGAAGCTTTCTTT. It yields the protein CASSSGGGVDTEAFF.

This clonotype was counted ten times or more. The chain uses TRBV19 and TRBJ1-5, with D hard to call. The ends were cut back, 5 bases at V and 6 bases at J, with 20 bases in the middle. The CDR3 loop spans 16 amino acids. The V gene's germline CDR1 is LNHDA and CDR2 SQIVND (reference sequence). CDR3 DNA sequence: TGTGCCAGTAGTCGGCCCCGTAACGAAGTGGCTCAGCCCCAGCATTTT. Its translation: CASSRPRNEVAQPQHF. The variable domain in full, with the rest retrieved from reference TRBV19 and TRBJ1-5, is DGGITQSPKYLFRKEGQNVTLSCEQNLNHDAMYWYRQDPGQGLRLIYYSQIVNDFQKGDIAEGYSVSREKKESFPLTVTSAQKNPTAFYLCASSRPRNEVAQPQHFGDGTRLSIL.

This clonotype is classed as medium-sized (0.01 to 0.1%). The rearrangement joins TRBV20-1 to TRBJ2-2; D remains unclear. V lost 1 base and J lost 2, with 2 bases in between. Germline V gives CDR1 DFQATT, CDR2 SNEGSKA (reference sequence). The CDR3 spans 12 residues. The CDR3: CSARGNTGELFF. DNA for the CDR3: TGCAGTGCTAGAGGAAACACCGGGGAGCTGTTTTTT.

By share, this clonotype counts as medium-sized (0.01 to 0.1%). The J gene is TRBJ1-2, the V gene TRBV30; TRBD1 might be the D (6 bases). Germline CDR1 GTSNPN, CDR2 SVGIG (reference sequence). V was pared by 2 bases and J by 2 bases, with 12 bases between. The CDR3 contains 14 residues. As DNA, the CDR3 is TGTGCCTGGAGTTTTGGACAGATGAACTATGGCTACACCTTC. Amino acids: CAWSFGQMNYGYTF.

This clonotype was counted many times. Mismatch with germline at one junction end may stem from a read error. J is TRBJ2-7 and V is TRBV20-1; 14 nucleotides align to TRBD2. The germline CDR1 and CDR2 sequences are DFQATT and SNEGSKA (reference sequence). The CDR3 runs to 18 residues. The DNA of the CDR3 is TGCAGTGCTGGAGAACAAGAGCCCCGACTAGCGGGAGGGAACGAGCAGTACTTC. It encodes CSAGEQEPRLAGGNEQYF.

This clonotype was counted only a few times. A read error is possible here, since a much larger clone lies one base away. This chain links TRBV28 with TRBJ2-1, with D tentatively TRBD2 (6 bases). V lost 7 bases and J lost 14, with 18 bases in between. In germline, CDR1 is MDHEN, CDR2 SYDVKM. This CDR3 has 12 residues. The CDR3 is CASTPGGFGKFF. Here the CDR3 DNA reads TGTGCCAGCACCCCCGGGGGTTTTGGGAAGTTCTTC.

This clonotype has ten or more counts. This chain joins TRBV3-1 and TRBJ2-1; D unclear. Germline CDR1 LGHDT, CDR2 YNNKEL (reference sequence). V was cut by 0 bases and J by 0 bases, with 9 bases left in between. The CDR3 runs 16 residues. The CDR3 coding sequence is TGTGCCAGCAGCCAAGAGGGCGACTTCTCCTACAATGAGCAGTTCTTC. It codes for CASSQEGDFSYNEQFF.

This clonotype was seen repeatedly, ten times or more. The CDR3 spells CASSLNGPSSTDTQYF. CDR3 nucleotide sequence: TGCGCCAGCAGTCTCAATGGACCTTCAAGCACAGATACGCAGTATTTT. The chain links TRBV5-1 to TRBJ2-3; no reliable D call. This CDR3 is 16 amino acids long. Looked up from germline, CDR1 is SGHRS and CDR2 is YFSETQ. The V end was cut by 5 bases, the J end by 0 bases, with 16 bases between.

This clonotype appeared many times. This chain uses TRBV24-1 with TRBJ2-7; D uncertain. The V end was cut by 10 bases, the J end by 6 bases, with 12 bases between. The CDR3 is made up of 11 amino acids. The germline V gene has CDR1 KGHDR and CDR2 SFDVKD. The CDR3 is CATYGVCEQYF. CDR3 sequence (DNA): TGTGCCACGTATGGGGTGTGCGAGCAGTACTTC.

This clonotype was picked up many times. The CDR3 protein is CASSVTGTEQYF. The CDR3, as DNA: TGTGCCAGTAGTGTGACAGGGACCGAGCAGTACTTC. This sequence joins TRBV19 and TRBJ2-7, with 7 bases identical to TRBD1. J was trimmed by 6 bases and V by 5 bases; bases with no gene match: 4. The CDR3 sequence is 12 residues long. Germline V gene sequence: CDR1 LNHDA, CDR2 SQIVND (reference sequence).

As to this clonotype: A much larger clone differs by one base, so this may be a read error. This chain joins TRBV6-4 and TRBJ2-2; D is unresolved. This CDR3 contains 16 residues. CDR1 is MRHNA, CDR2 SNTAGT, per germline. CDR3 residues: CARSDQAASNTGELFF. CDR3 bases: TGTGCCAGAAGTGACCAAGCCGCCTCGAACACCGGGGAGCTGTTTTTT.

This clonotype came up many times. The V and J genes are TRBV6-4 and TRBJ1-2, with unresolved D. V was shortened by 0 bases and J by 2 bases, with 4 bases between the two germline ends. CDR3 length equals 13 residues. Germline assignment: CDR1 MRHNA and CDR2 SNTAGT. CDR3 region: CASSDSGNYGYTF. In DNA form, the CDR3 reads TGTGCCAGCAGTGACTCAGGGAACTATGGCTACACCTTC.

This clonotype was counted at least ten times. The chain uses TRBV19 and TRBJ1-1; D is undetermined. The CDR3 loop spans 14 amino acids. CDR1 LNHDA and CDR2 SQIVND come from the germline V gene (reference sequence). V was pared by 4 bases and J by 4 bases, with 13 bases between. For the CDR3, the DNA is TGTGCCAGTAGTACCGCGCTAGTGGTCACTGAAGCTTTCTTT. Translated, it gives CASSTALVVTEAFF.

Regarding this clonotype: Mismatch with germline at one junction end may stem from a read error. This rearrangement joins TRBV5-1 to TRBJ2-5; no definite D call. This CDR3 contains 11 residues. CDR1 is SGHRS, CDR2 YFSETQ, per germline. The DNA for the CDR3 is TGCGCCAGCAGCGAAGGTGAGACCGAGTACTTC. As protein: CASSEGETEYF.

This clonotype was found many times. V is TRBV6-1 and J is TRBJ1-4, with D perhaps matching TRBD1 (5 bases). The ends were cut back, 7 bases at V and 0 bases at J, with 15 bases in the middle. The length of the CDR3 is 16 residues. CDR1 and CDR2 from the germline V gene are MNHNS and SASEGT. Here the CDR3 reads CASIRATRATNEKLFF. In DNA form, the CDR3 reads TGTGCCAGCATCCGGGCGACCAGGGCAACTAATGAAAAACTGTTTTTT.

A note on this clonotype: A much bigger clone sits one base away, suggesting this may be a read error. The chain links TRBV6-2 or TRBV6-3 to TRBJ2-3, with 7 bases fitting TRBD2. The germline V gene encodes CDR1 MNHEY and CDR2 SVGEGT. Trimming cost V 6 bases and J 11 bases; bases outside gene matches: 14. The CDR3 covers 14 residues. The CDR3 sequence is CASRDPRLAHRQYF. The CDR3 DNA follows: TGTGCCAGCAGGGACCCAAGACTAGCACATAGGCAGTATTTT.

At least ten counts were recorded for this clonotype. The J gene is TRBJ2-2, the V gene TRBV4-2, with D tentatively TRBD1 or TRBD2 (5 bases each). Germline assignment: CDR1 LGHNA and CDR2 YNFKEQ. V lost 2 bases and J lost 3, with 16 bases in between. The CDR3 is made up of 17 amino acids. CDR3 sequence: CASSQSGGGAYTGELFF. The DNA of the CDR3 is TGTGCCAGCAGCCAATCCGGTGGGGGAGCTTACACCGGGGAGCTGTTTTTT.

As for this clonotype: A much larger clone sits a single nucleotide away, making a read error possible. This chain links TRBV5-8 with TRBJ1-5, with D tentatively TRBD1 (5 bases). This CDR3 spans 16 amino acids. From germline, CDR1 is SGHTS and CDR2 YDEGEE. CDR3 protein: CARSLRGPHHNQPQHF. The CDR3 region has the DNA TGTGCCAGAAGCTTGAGGGGACCCCACCACAATCAGCCCCAGCATTTT.

The chain employs TRBV28 and TRBJ2-5, with 8 bases aligning to TRBD1. The CDR3 runs to 14 residues. J lost 5 bases, V lost 2 bases, and 4 bases had no gene match. Germline CDR1 reads MDHEN; CDR2 reads SYDVKM. The CDR3, as DNA: TGTGCCAGCAGTTTAGTCAGGGGGCGGGAGACCCAGTACTTC. It encodes CASSLVRGRETQYF.

About this clonotype: A single base separates this from a much larger clone, so it may be a read error. V is TRBV14 and J is TRBJ2-1; 7 bases line up with TRBD2. The CDR3 runs to 14 residues. Germline lookup yields CDR1 SGHDN and CDR2 FVKESK. The CDR3 DNA sequence: TGTGCCAGCAGCCGAAACCGGGACTACAATAAGCAGTTCTTC. Translation gives CASSRNRDYNKQFF.

This clonotype was counted many times. The chain couples TRBV28 to TRBJ1-2, with D uncertain. The CDR3 loop spans 16 amino acids. CDR1 is MDHEN and CDR2 is SYDVKM in the germline V gene. Trimming removed 1 base from V and 0 bases from J, with 12 bases in between. The CDR3 sequence: CASSLYGGATNYGYTF. The CDR3 DNA is TGTGCCAGCAGTTTATACGGAGGCGCTACTAACTATGGCTACACCTTC.

Remarks on this clonotype: This clone may be a read error of a much larger clone one base away. The rearrangement uses TRBV6-1 and TRBJ2-3, with D unresolved. Germline V gene lookup returns CDR1 MNHNS and CDR2 SASEGT. This CDR3 has 15 residues. CDR3 amino acids: CSSSAGVWVTDTQYF. The CDR3, as DNA: TGTTCCAGCAGTGCTGGGGTTTGGGTCACAGATACGCAGTATTTT.

This clonotype was seen many times. V and J are TRBV20-1 and TRBJ2-7; D is unclear. V gave up 0 bases and J gave up 2 bases, with 8 bases separating them. This CDR3 is 13 amino acids long. CDR1 is DFQATT, CDR2 SNEGSKA, per germline (reference sequence). In DNA form, the CDR3 reads TGCAGTGCTAGAGATTGGAGCACCTACGAGCAGTACTTC. Its protein is CSARDWSTYEQYF.

As to this clonotype: This may stem from a read error, because a much larger clone lies one nucleotide away. The missing conserved phenylalanine or tryptophan at the end of this CDR3 makes a read error likely. This chain connects TRBV6-5 to TRBJ1-2; D unresolved. Trimming shortened V by 0 bases and J by 4 bases, and 15 bases separated the two germline ends. Germline CDR1 reads MNHEY; CDR2 reads SVGAGI. The CDR3 length is 16 residues. The CDR3 reads CASSYSIVIALYGYTV. CDR3 DNA sequence: TGTGCCAGCAGTTACTCGATCGTCATAGCCCTCTATGGCTACACCGTC.

With respect to this clonotype: One end of the junction fails to match germline, which may point to a read error. CDR3 coding DNA: TGTGCCACCAGTCCCCTTGGAGGAGGGTACATCGGGGAGCTGTTTTTT. Translated: CATSPLGGGYIGELFF. This chain links TRBV28 with TRBJ2-2; a possible D gene is TRBD2 (6 bases). This CDR3 comprises 16 residues. Germline-derived CDR1 and CDR2 are MDHEN and SYDVKM. Complete variable domain (other parts from reference TRBV28 and TRBJ2-2): DVKVTQSSRYLVKRTGEKVFLECVQDMDHENMFWYRQDPGLGLRLIYFSYDVKMKEKGDIPEGYSVSREKKERFSLILESASTNQTSMYLCATSPLGGGYIGELFFGEGSRLTVL.

V usage is TRBV28 and J usage is TRBJ2-7, with 8 bases matching TRBD1. This CDR3 has 15 residues. The junction had 15 bases not matched to a gene; V was cut back by 6 bases and J by 8 bases. The germline V gene encodes CDR1 MDHEN and CDR2 SYDVKM. This CDR3 reads CASREPGQGKYKQYF. DNA for the CDR3: TGTGCCAGCAGGGAGCCAGGACAGGGCAAATACAAGCAGTACTTC.

On this clonotype: A much larger clone lies one base from this, so it may be a read error. The V call is TRBV5-1, the J call TRBJ2-7; D is undetermined. Per germline, CDR1 SGHRS and CDR2 YFSETQ. The CDR3 has 13 residues. The chain's CDR3 is CAGSLRSEYEQYF. CDR3 nucleotide sequence: TGCGCCGGCAGCTTGAGGTCAGAATACGAGCAGTACTTC.

To note about this clonotype: One junction end does not reproduce the germline sequence, and a read error may be involved. Here the CDR3 DNA reads TGTGCCCGCAGCTTAGAGACTAGCGGCCGACAGGAGTACTTC. It yields the protein CARSLETSGRQEYF. The chain couples TRBV11-1 to TRBJ2-7, with 9 bases aligning to TRBD2. The CDR3 length is 14 residues. CDR1 and CDR2 from the germline V gene are SGHAT and FQDESV (reference sequence).